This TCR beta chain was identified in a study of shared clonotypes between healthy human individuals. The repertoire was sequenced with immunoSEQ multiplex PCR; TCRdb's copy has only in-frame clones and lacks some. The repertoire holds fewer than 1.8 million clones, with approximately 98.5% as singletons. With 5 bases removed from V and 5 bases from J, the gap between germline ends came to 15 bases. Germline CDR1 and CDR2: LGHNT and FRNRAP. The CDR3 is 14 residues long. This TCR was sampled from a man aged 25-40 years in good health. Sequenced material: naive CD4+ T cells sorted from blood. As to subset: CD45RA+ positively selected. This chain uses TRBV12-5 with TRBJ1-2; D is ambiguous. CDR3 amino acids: CASGTGGRAYGYTF. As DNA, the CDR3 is TGTGCTAGTGGTACGGGAGGCCGGGCTTATGGCTACACCTTC.